This T cell receptor (beta chain) is from a study of cytomegalovirus exposure and HLA in healthy donors. Study-level results: Fewer N-insertions (relative to the roughly 720-donor mean) were reportedly seen in an Asian-associated ancestry cluster in a later analysis. For most TCR sequences rarity was the rule, although some public TCRs occurred in many donors. Upon later analysis, HLA-associated TCR beta chains proved more clonally expanded than other, equally common chains. High specificity and sensitivity for cytomegalovirus status were reported for the classifier.

Primers: 60 Vbeta forward and 13 Jbeta reverse. Only in-frame clones appear in the TCRdb table, and some are missing; sequencing was by immunoSEQ multiplex PCR. This listing includes about 130,000 clones. About this clone: The antigen remains unidentified.

The V gene's germline CDR1 is LNHDA and CDR2 SQIVND (reference sequence). The length of the CDR3 is 16 residues. V lost 6 bases and J 0 bases, leaving 14 bases between the germline ends. The J gene is TRBJ2-2, the V gene TRBV19, with D possibly TRBD1 on 6 matching bases. This receptor was taken from a woman aged 55-69 years in good health and CMV-seronegative. Input material: PBMCs. The CDR3 spells CASRKTGTPNTGELFF. Here the CDR3 DNA reads TGTGCCAGTAGAAAGACCGGGACACCGAACACCGGGGAGCTGTTTTTT.